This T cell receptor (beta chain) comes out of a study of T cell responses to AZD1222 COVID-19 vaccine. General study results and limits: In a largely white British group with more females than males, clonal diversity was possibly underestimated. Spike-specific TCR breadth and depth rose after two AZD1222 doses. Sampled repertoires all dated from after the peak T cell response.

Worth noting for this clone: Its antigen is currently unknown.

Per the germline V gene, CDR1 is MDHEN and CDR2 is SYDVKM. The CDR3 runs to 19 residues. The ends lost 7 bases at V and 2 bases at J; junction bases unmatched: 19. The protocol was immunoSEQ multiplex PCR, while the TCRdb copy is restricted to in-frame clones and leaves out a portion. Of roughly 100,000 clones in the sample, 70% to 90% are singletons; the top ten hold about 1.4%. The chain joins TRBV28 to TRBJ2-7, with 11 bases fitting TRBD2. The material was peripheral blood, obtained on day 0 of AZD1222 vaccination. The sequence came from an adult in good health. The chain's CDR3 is CASTGQVRRTSGLTYEQYF. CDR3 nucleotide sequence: TGTGCCAGCACCGGACAGGTGCGCCGGACTAGCGGGCTCACCTACGAGCAGTACTTC.